This is a list of T cell receptor beta chains from one sample in a study of T cells in Graves' hyperthyroidism and ophthalmopathy. One entry per CDR3 protein results from TCRdb running MiXCR on the multiplex PCR reads. The sample has approximately 360,000 distinct CDR3 sequences, 20% to 25% seen once. Sequencing was done on a sample of blood. The receptors derive from a man between 45 and 60 years old with Graves' hyperthyroidism. The CDR3 runs from the conserved cysteine through the conserved F or W. D genes are given only for firm matches. A clone size is listed for some rows: how often the clone was seen (once, few, many), or a class if it is expanded.

cdr3_aa: CASSESEMRQFF; cdr3_nt: TGTGCCAGCAGTGAATCCGAAATGCGGCAGTTCTTC; d_call: -; j_call: TRBJ2-1; clone_size: many; v_call: TRBV6-1
cdr3_aa: CASSTGPRSTQYF; cdr3_nt: TGCGCCAGCAGTACCGGCCCTCGGTCTACGCAGTATTTT; d_call: -; j_call: TRBJ2-3; clone_size: -; v_call: TRBV5-1
cdr3_aa: CATTPTSGWVDTQYF; cdr3_nt: TGTGCCACCACCCCGACTAGCGGGTGGGTGGATACGCAGTATTTT; d_call: TRBD2; j_call: TRBJ2-3; clone_size: many; v_call: TRBV28
cdr3_aa: CASSEWGGEASEQYF; cdr3_nt: TGTGCCAGCAGTGAATGGGGCGGGGAGGCATCCGAGCAGTACTTC; d_call: -; j_call: TRBJ2-7; clone_size: -; v_call: TRBV25-1
cdr3_aa: CASSSTGSSYQPQHF; cdr3_nt: TGTGCCAGCAGTTCTACAGGGTCGAGTTATCAGCCCCAGCATTTT; d_call: -; j_call: TRBJ1-5; clone_size: few; v_call: TRBV27
cdr3_aa: CSAREAGGIYEQYF; cdr3_nt: TGCAGTGCTAGAGAAGCGGGAGGAATCTACGAGCAGTACTTC; d_call: TRBD2; j_call: TRBJ2-7; clone_size: few; v_call: TRBV20-1
cdr3_aa: CASSSSGYSYEQYF; cdr3_nt: TGTGCCAGCAGTAGTAGCGGATACTCCTACGAGCAGTACTTC; d_call: -; j_call: TRBJ2-7; clone_size: once; v_call: TRBV28
cdr3_aa: CASSRREVSTPYEQYF; cdr3_nt: TGTGCCAGTAGTAGGCGGGAGGTTTCGACACCCTACGAGCAGTACTTC; d_call: TRBD2; j_call: TRBJ2-7; clone_size: -; v_call: TRBV19
cdr3_aa: CASSPSHQSKNIQYF; cdr3_nt: TGTGCCAGCTCACCATCCCACCAAAGCAAAAACATTCAGTACTTC; d_call: -; j_call: TRBJ2-4; clone_size: few; v_call: TRBV18
cdr3_aa: CATTLSGSSSHEQYF; cdr3_nt: TGTGCCACCACCCTTAGCGGGAGTAGTTCCCACGAGCAGTACTTC; d_call: TRBD2; j_call: TRBJ2-7; clone_size: -; v_call: TRBV15
cdr3_aa: CASSVLQGSYEQYF; cdr3_nt: TGTGCCAGCAGTGTGCTACAGGGTTCCTACGAGCAGTACTTC; d_call: -; j_call: TRBJ2-7; clone_size: -; v_call: TRBV28
cdr3_aa: CASSLSAYQSSYEQYF; cdr3_nt: TGTGCCAGCAGCTTATCGGCCTACCAAAGCTCCTACGAGCAGTACTTC; d_call: -; j_call: TRBJ2-7; clone_size: -; v_call: TRBV7-6
cdr3_aa: CASSPQERRTTDTQYF; cdr3_nt: TGTGCCAGCAGCCCCCAGGAGCGGCGAACCACAGATACGCAGTATTTT; d_call: -; j_call: TRBJ2-3; clone_size: few; v_call: TRBV3-1
cdr3_aa: CSAGLGSSYEQYF; cdr3_nt: TGCAGTGCTGGATTGGGCAGCTCCTACGAGCAGTACTTC; d_call: -; j_call: TRBJ2-7; clone_size: -; v_call: TRBV20-1
cdr3_aa: CSAIDRGYEQYF; cdr3_nt: TGCAGTGCTATCGACAGGGGCTACGAGCAGTACTTC; d_call: TRBD1; j_call: TRBJ2-7; clone_size: -; v_call: TRBV20-1
cdr3_aa: CASSQSPRQGFHEQYF; cdr3_nt: TGTGCCAGCAGCCAGTCGCCCCGACAGGGATTCCACGAGCAGTACTTC; d_call: TRBD1; j_call: TRBJ2-7; clone_size: -; v_call: TRBV3-1
cdr3_aa: CASSIGGTPYNEQYF; cdr3_nt: TGTGCCAGTAGTATAGGCGGGACCCCCTACAATGAGCAGTACTTC; d_call: -; j_call: TRBJ2-7; clone_size: -; v_call: TRBV19
cdr3_aa: CARSSRQGGVNEQFF; cdr3_nt: TGTGCCCGCAGTTCCCGACAGGGTGGGGTCAATGAGCAGTTCTTC; d_call: TRBD1; j_call: TRBJ2-1; clone_size: -; v_call: TRBV12-3/TRBV12-4
cdr3_aa: CASSLTGYSLSTDTQYF; cdr3_nt: TGTGCCAGCAGCTTAACAGGTTACTCTCTTAGCACAGATACGCAGTATTTT; d_call: -; j_call: TRBJ2-3; clone_size: many; v_call: TRBV7-2
cdr3_aa: CSPVGSGVYNEQFF; cdr3_nt: TGCAGTCCTGTGGGTAGCGGTGTTTACAATGAGCAGTTCTTC; d_call: -; j_call: TRBJ2-1; clone_size: -; v_call: TRBV20-1
cdr3_aa: CAWGQRGTRTDTQYF; cdr3_nt: TGTGCCTGGGGGCAGCGGGGGACAAGGACAGATACGCAGTATTTT; d_call: TRBD2; j_call: TRBJ2-3; clone_size: -; v_call: TRBV30
cdr3_aa: CASSSTRQGANSPLHF; cdr3_nt: TGTGCCAGCAGCTCTACAAGACAGGGGGCAAATTCACCCCTCCACTTT; d_call: TRBD1; j_call: TRBJ1-6; clone_size: few; v_call: TRBV5-6
cdr3_aa: CASSPSGGYEKLFF; cdr3_nt: TGTGCCAGCTCACCAAGCGGGGGCTACGAAAAACTGTTTTTT; d_call: -; j_call: TRBJ1-4; clone_size: many; v_call: TRBV18
cdr3_aa: CAISERLAGNTGELFF; cdr3_nt: TGTGCCATCAGTGAACGTCTAGCGGGAAACACCGGGGAGCTGTTTTTT; d_call: TRBD2; j_call: TRBJ2-2; clone_size: few; v_call: TRBV10-3
cdr3_aa: CASSLAGATTDTQYF; cdr3_nt: TGTGCCAGCAGCTTGGCCGGGGCTACCACAGATACGCAGTATTTT; d_call: -; j_call: TRBJ2-3; clone_size: -; v_call: TRBV5-6
cdr3_aa: CASSWGLAGGPGETQYF; cdr3_nt: TGCGCCAGCAGCTGGGGACTAGCGGGAGGACCTGGGGAGACCCAGTACTTC; d_call: TRBD2; j_call: TRBJ2-5; clone_size: -; v_call: TRBV5-1
cdr3_aa: CATRSAGAPYNEQFF; cdr3_nt: TGTGCCACTCGTTCGGCGGGAGCCCCTTACAATGAGCAGTTCTTC; d_call: TRBD2; j_call: TRBJ2-1; clone_size: -; v_call: TRBV24-1
cdr3_aa: CASSGEPGLAFSYEQYF; cdr3_nt: TGTGCCAGCAGCGGGGAACCGGGACTAGCGTTCTCCTACGAGCAGTACTTC; d_call: TRBD2; j_call: TRBJ2-7; clone_size: many; v_call: TRBV11-1
cdr3_aa: CASSPSGDNPVGYEQYF; cdr3_nt: TGTGCCAGCAGTCCCTCCGGGGACAACCCTGTGGGGTACGAGCAGTACTTC; d_call: -; j_call: TRBJ2-7; clone_size: many; v_call: TRBV6-1
cdr3_aa: CATSDGGRYEQYF; cdr3_nt: TGTGCCACCAGTGATGGGGGGCGGTACGAGCAGTACTTC; d_call: -; j_call: TRBJ2-7; clone_size: -; v_call: TRBV24-1
cdr3_aa: CSVRGGADQPQHF; cdr3_nt: TGCAGCGTGAGAGGGGGCGCCGATCAGCCCCAGCATTTT; d_call: TRBD1; j_call: TRBJ1-5; clone_size: few; v_call: TRBV29-1
cdr3_aa: CASSVGTGGSGELFF; cdr3_nt: TGTGCCAGCAGTGTAGGGACAGGGGGCTCTGGGGAGCTGTTTTTT; d_call: TRBD1; j_call: TRBJ2-2; clone_size: many; v_call: TRBV6-1
cdr3_aa: CASSLLSGFGNEQFF; cdr3_nt: TGTGCCAGCAGTTTATTAAGTGGTTTCGGCAATGAGCAGTTCTTC; d_call: -; j_call: TRBJ2-1; clone_size: few; v_call: TRBV28
cdr3_aa: CSAQSGTSGYSYEQYF; cdr3_nt: TGCAGTGCTCAATCCGGGACTAGCGGGTACTCCTACGAGCAGTACTTC; d_call: TRBD2; j_call: TRBJ2-7; clone_size: -; v_call: TRBV20-1
cdr3_aa: CAISESLGLAETQYF; cdr3_nt: TGTGCCATCAGTGAGTCTCTTGGACTAGCGGAGACCCAGTACTTC; d_call: TRBD2; j_call: TRBJ2-5; clone_size: few; v_call: TRBV10-3
cdr3_aa: CACRQSSYEQYF; cdr3_nt: TGTGCCTGCAGACAGAGCTCCTACGAGCAGTACTTC; d_call: -; j_call: TRBJ2-7; clone_size: -; v_call: TRBV27
cdr3_aa: CAISDPSAAGGTDTQYF; cdr3_nt: TGTGCCATCAGTGACCCGTCGGCGGCGGGGGGAACAGATACGCAGTATTTT; d_call: TRBD2; j_call: TRBJ2-3; clone_size: few; v_call: TRBV10-3
cdr3_aa: CASSLMVAGVGEQFF; cdr3_nt: TGTGCCAGCAGCTTAATGGTAGCGGGAGTCGGTGAGCAGTTCTTC; d_call: TRBD2; j_call: TRBJ2-1; clone_size: many; v_call: TRBV7-3
cdr3_aa: CASSEATGANTEAFF; cdr3_nt: TGTGCCAGCAGTGAAGCGACAGGAGCGAACACTGAAGCTTTCTTT; d_call: -; j_call: TRBJ1-1; clone_size: few; v_call: TRBV6-1
cdr3_aa: CASSSTSGYEQYF; cdr3_nt: TGTGCCAGCAGTTCGACTAGCGGCTACGAGCAGTACTTC; d_call: TRBD2; j_call: TRBJ2-7; clone_size: many; v_call: TRBV12-3/TRBV12-4
cdr3_aa: CASRLDGNYGYTF; cdr3_nt: TGTGCCAGCAGACTGGACGGAAACTATGGCTACACCTTC; d_call: -; j_call: TRBJ1-2; clone_size: -; v_call: TRBV6-1
cdr3_aa: CATQNYPGTSEQFF; cdr3_nt: TGTGCCACCCAAAATTACCCGGGGACGTCGGAGCAGTTCTTC; d_call: -; j_call: TRBJ2-1; clone_size: few; v_call: TRBV19
cdr3_aa: CASSFRVLRNTEASF; cdr3_nt: TGTGCCAGCAGTTTTAGGGTGTTAAGGAACACTGAAGCTTCCTTT; d_call: -; j_call: TRBJ1-1; clone_size: -; v_call: TRBV28
cdr3_aa: CASSEGLAGGVEQYF; cdr3_nt: TGTGCCAGCAGCGAGGGACTAGCGGGAGGGGTCGAGCAGTACTTC; d_call: TRBD2; j_call: TRBJ2-7; clone_size: few; v_call: TRBV13
cdr3_aa: CASSFVGRPATF; cdr3_nt: TGTGCCAGCAGCTTTGTGGGAAGACCGGCCACCTTC; d_call: -; j_call: TRBJ1-2; clone_size: -; v_call: TRBV5-6
cdr3_aa: CASSTLGSTGELFF; cdr3_nt: TGTGCCAGCAGCACACTAGGAAGCACCGGGGAGCTGTTTTTT; d_call: -; j_call: TRBJ2-2; clone_size: many; v_call: TRBV7-3
cdr3_aa: CSVVWLAGDNEQFF; cdr3_nt: TGCAGCGTTGTGTGGCTAGCGGGAGACAATGAGCAGTTCTTC; d_call: TRBD2; j_call: TRBJ2-1; clone_size: -; v_call: TRBV29-1